These T cell receptor beta chains were read from a single sample in a study of OX40 agonist ivuxolimab in advanced cancers. TCRdb's copy holds only in-frame clones and misses some; the assay was immunoSEQ multiplex PCR. This table holds tens of thousands of clones, 90% found once. Sequences were derived from CD4+ or CD8+ T cells sorted from blood, sampled in a trial of the OX40 agonist ivuxolimab. Every receptor here comes from an adult with an advanced solid tumor such as melanoma, head and neck, liver or kidney cancer. The CDR3 runs from the conserved cysteine through the conserved F or W. Each record gives: clone size, J gene, D gene, V gene, CDR3 DNA, CDR3 protein. A D gene is named only where the DNA matches it firmly. The size of a clone is reported for some rows only, either as once, few or many, or as a class for expanded clones.

size: NA
J: TRBJ2-7
D: NA
V: TRBV28
DNA: TGTGCCAGCAGTCCCCCTGTCGTTGAGCAGTACTTC
CDR3: CASSPPVVEQYF

size: NA
J: TRBJ1-2
D: TRBD1
V: TRBV6-4
DNA: TGTGCCAGCAGTGACTCACAGGGGGCACGGGGCTACACCTTC
CDR3: CASSDSQGARGYTF

size: NA
J: TRBJ2-1
D: NA
V: TRBV7-8
DNA: TGTGCCAGCAGCTTAGACCCCGCTAGATTGCAGTTCTTC
CDR3: CASSLDPARLQFF

size: NA
J: TRBJ2-4
D: NA
V: TRBV6-5
DNA: TGTGCCAGCAGTATCGGACGGAAAAACATTCAGTACTTC
CDR3: CASSIGRKNIQYF

size: NA
J: TRBJ2-3
D: NA
V: TRBV14
DNA: TGTGCCAGCAGCCTCCTACCCGGGACAGATACGCAGTATTTT
CDR3: CASSLLPGTDTQYF

size: NA
J: TRBJ2-2
D: NA
V: TRBV7-3
DNA: TGTGCCAGCAGCTTTCAAGGGGCCGGGGAGCTGTTTTTT
CDR3: CASSFQGAGELFF

size: NA
J: TRBJ2-4
D: NA
V: TRBV11-2
DNA: TGTGCCAGCAGCTTAACAAGAATAGCCAAAAACATTCAGTACTTC
CDR3: CASSLTRIAKNIQYF

size: NA
J: TRBJ2-5
D: TRBD2
V: TRBV11-3
DNA: TGTGCCAGCAGCTTGGGACTAGCGGGACAAGAGACCCAGTACTTC
CDR3: CASSLGLAGQETQYF

size: NA
J: TRBJ1-3
D: NA
V: TRBV18
DNA: TGTGCCAGCTCACCAGGACAGCCCGGAAACACCATATATTTT
CDR3: CASSPGQPGNTIYF

size: NA
J: TRBJ2-3
D: TRBD2
V: TRBV18
DNA: TGTGCCAGCTCACAGGCGGGAGCTAGCGGTTGGTCGGTAAATACGCAGTATTTT
CDR3: CASSQAGASGWSVNTQYF

size: NA
J: TRBJ1-2
D: TRBD1
V: TRBV27
DNA: TGTGCCAGCAGCCTTAGACAGGGGGCAGGTGGCTACACCTTC
CDR3: CASSLRQGAGGYTF

size: NA
J: TRBJ2-3
D: NA
V: TRBV11-3
DNA: TGTGCCAGCAGCTTAGGGCGGGTCGACACAGATACGCAGTATTTT
CDR3: CASSLGRVDTDTQYF

size: NA
J: TRBJ2-7
D: NA
V: TRBV7-8
DNA: TGTGCCAGCAGCTCAGGGGAAGGAAGCGAGCAGTACTTC
CDR3: CASSSGEGSEQYF

size: NA
J: TRBJ2-2
D: NA
V: TRBV6-6
DNA: TGTGCCAGCAGTTCGGGATTCCGCCTCCCCGGGGAGCTGTTTTTT
CDR3: CASSSGFRLPGELFF

size: NA
J: TRBJ1-5
D: NA
V: TRBV28
DNA: TGTGCCAGCAGTCTCCCGAATCAGCCCCAGCATTTT
CDR3: CASSLPNQPQHF

size: NA
J: TRBJ2-1
D: TRBD2
V: TRBV15
DNA: TGTGCCACCAAGCGGGGGACTAGCGGGAGAGGCGCCTACAATGAGCAGTTCTTC
CDR3: CATKRGTSGRGAYNEQFF

size: NA
J: TRBJ2-2
D: NA
V: TRBV19
DNA: TGTGCCAGTAGTATAGAGGGGGGGCGCACCGGGGAGCTGTTTTTT
CDR3: CASSIEGGRTGELFF

size: NA
J: TRBJ2-1
D: NA
V: TRBV7-2
DNA: TGTGCCAGCAGCTTAGATTCGGGAAGGGATGAGCAGTTCTTC
CDR3: CASSLDSGRDEQFF

size: NA
J: TRBJ2-5
D: NA
V: TRBV28
DNA: TGTGCCAGCACGATAGGAGGGTGGGGAGAGACCCAGTACTTC
CDR3: CASTIGGWGETQYF

size: once
J: TRBJ1-5
D: NA
V: TRBV7-9
DNA: TGTGCCAGCAGCTTAGCTGCGGGGGGCTACAATCAGCCCCAGCATTTT
CDR3: CASSLAAGGYNQPQHF

size: NA
J: TRBJ2-5
D: TRBD1
V: TRBV5-1
DNA: TGCGCCAGCAGCTACGGACAGGCTACCGCGGCCCAGTACTTC
CDR3: CASSYGQATAAQYF

size: NA
J: TRBJ2-1
D: TRBD2
V: TRBV5-1
DNA: TGCGCCAGCAGATCAAGCGGGACCTACAATGAGCAGTTCTTC
CDR3: CASRSSGTYNEQFF

size: NA
J: TRBJ1-5
D: NA
V: TRBV28
DNA: TGTGCCAGCAGTTTCGAGGACAGTTCGAATCAGCCCCAGCATTTT
CDR3: CASSFEDSSNQPQHF

size: NA
J: TRBJ2-7
D: TRBD1
V: TRBV7-8
DNA: TGTGCCAGCAGCCTGGGACAGGACCTCTACGAGCAGTACTTC
CDR3: CASSLGQDLYEQYF

size: NA
J: TRBJ1-2
D: NA
V: TRBV7-2
DNA: TGTGCCAGCAGCTTCGGCCAAATCTTATATGGCTACACCTTC
CDR3: CASSFGQILYGYTF

size: NA
J: TRBJ2-1
D: NA
V: TRBV19
DNA: TGTGCCAGTAGTTCTGACCCCCTCCGGGGTGACAATGAGCAGTTCTTC
CDR3: CASSSDPLRGDNEQFF

size: NA
J: TRBJ1-2
D: NA
V: TRBV2
DNA: TGTGCCAGCACCATTCGGGGGGACTATGGCTACACCTTC
CDR3: CASTIRGDYGYTF

size: NA
J: TRBJ1-2
D: NA
V: TRBV5-1
DNA: TGCGCCAGCAGCTATGGGGACTATGGCTACACCTTC
CDR3: CASSYGDYGYTF

size: NA
J: TRBJ2-1
D: NA
V: TRBV5-4
DNA: TGTGCCAGCAGCGCCCGGTTGGGCTCCTACAATGAGCAGTTCTTC
CDR3: CASSARLGSYNEQFF

size: NA
J: TRBJ2-2
D: TRBD2
V: TRBV7-2
DNA: TGTGCCAGCAGCCCAGGATCTAGCGGGAGGTTATCCGGGGAGCTGTTTTTT
CDR3: CASSPGSSGRLSGELFF

size: NA
J: TRBJ2-5
D: TRBD1
V: TRBV11-1
DNA: TGTGCCAGCAGCTTATGGGGCCCCCAAGGGGGCGTATTAGAGACCCAGTACTTC
CDR3: CASSLWGPQGGVLETQYF

size: few
J: TRBJ2-7
D: NA
V: TRBV4-2
DNA: TGTGCCAGCAGCCAAGAGTCCGATTACTACGAGCAGTACTTC
CDR3: CASSQESDYYEQYF

size: NA
J: TRBJ1-1
D: NA
V: TRBV6-1
DNA: TGTGCCAGCAGTCTGCATGGGACTGAAGCTTTCTTT
CDR3: CASSLHGTEAFF

size: NA
J: TRBJ1-2
D: NA
V: TRBV7-3
DNA: TGTGCCAGCAGCTTAACCCATGACAGGCGCTATGGCTACACCTTC
CDR3: CASSLTHDRRYGYTF

size: NA
J: TRBJ2-2
D: NA
V: TRBV19
DNA: TGTGCCAGTACCCGAGCGGGTTACACCGGGGAGCTGTTTTTT
CDR3: CASTRAGYTGELFF

size: few
J: TRBJ1-1
D: NA
V: TRBV2
DNA: TGTGCCAGCAGTGAACAGGGGAACACTGAAGCTTTCTTT
CDR3: CASSEQGNTEAFF

size: NA
J: TRBJ2-5
D: NA
V: TRBV29-1
DNA: TGCAGCGTTGAACTGCAGGGGGAGACCCAGTACTTC
CDR3: CSVELQGETQYF

size: NA
J: TRBJ1-2
D: NA
V: TRBV5-4
DNA: TGTGCCAGCAGCTTGAGTGGGAGTGGGTTGTATGGCTACACCTTC
CDR3: CASSLSGSGLYGYTF

size: NA
J: TRBJ2-7
D: NA
V: TRBV11-3
DNA: TGTGCCAGCAGCTTGGGGACACTACGACTCTCCTACGAGCAGTACTTC
CDR3: CASSLGTLRLSYEQYF

size: NA
J: TRBJ1-3
D: NA
V: TRBV5-3
DNA: TGTGCCAGAAGCTTGGGGGCCGGGCTTCTATCTGGAAACACCATATATTTT
CDR3: CARSLGAGLLSGNTIYF

size: NA
J: TRBJ2-7
D: TRBD1
V: TRBV28
DNA: TGTGCCAGCAGTTCCGGCAGGGGGCAGGAGCAGTACTTC
CDR3: CASSSGRGQEQYF

size: NA
J: TRBJ2-3
D: TRBD2
V: TRBV13
DNA: TGTGCCAGCAGCTCAGGACTAGCGGGAGAGACAGATACGCAGTATTTT
CDR3: CASSSGLAGETDTQYF

size: once
J: TRBJ1-2
D: NA
V: TRBV9
DNA: TGTGCCAGCAGCCCGGGGGACTGGTGGGGCTACACCTTC
CDR3: CASSPGDWWGYTF

size: NA
J: TRBJ2-7
D: NA
V: TRBV2
DNA: TGTGCCAGCAGTGTCATGGGGGGCATCAGCTACGAGCAGTACTTC
CDR3: CASSVMGGISYEQYF

size: NA
J: TRBJ2-1
D: TRBD1
V: TRBV19
DNA: TGTGCCAGTAGGGAACAGGGGGCGGAGAAAAATGAGCAGTTCTTC
CDR3: CASREQGAEKNEQFF

size: NA
J: TRBJ2-2
D: TRBD1
V: TRBV11-2
DNA: TGTGCCAGCAGCTCCAGGGGGCTGAACGGGGAGCTGTTTTTT
CDR3: CASSSRGLNGELFF

size: NA
J: TRBJ2-7
D: TRBD2
V: TRBV6-6
DNA: TGTGCCAGCAGTTACTATGCGGGAGGCTACGAGCAGTACTTC
CDR3: CASSYYAGGYEQYF

size: NA
J: TRBJ2-7
D: NA
V: TRBV7-2
DNA: TGTGCCAGCAGCTTATCCGGTTCCGAGCAGTACTTC
CDR3: CASSLSGSEQYF

size: NA
J: TRBJ2-3
D: NA
V: TRBV5-6
DNA: TGTGCCAGCAGACTTGACGTCGGGTCAGATACGCAGTATTTT
CDR3: CASRLDVGSDTQYF

size: NA
J: TRBJ1-5
D: NA
V: TRBV6-6
DNA: TGTGCCAGCAGTTACTCGGGGGCCGATCAGCCCCAGCATTTT
CDR3: CASSYSGADQPQHF

size: NA
J: TRBJ2-7
D: NA
V: TRBV11-2
DNA: TGTGCCAGCAGCTTAAGGCAGATCTACGAGCAGTACTTC
CDR3: CASSLRQIYEQYF

size: once
J: TRBJ2-1
D: NA
V: TRBV2
DNA: TGTGCCAGCAGTGAAGCAAGAACGGGCAATGAGCAGTTCTTC
CDR3: CASSEARTGNEQFF

size: NA
J: TRBJ2-7
D: TRBD1
V: TRBV19
DNA: TGTGCCAGTAGTAACAGGGGAATCGTCCACGAGCAGTACTTC
CDR3: CASSNRGIVHEQYF

size: NA
J: TRBJ2-3
D: NA
V: TRBV4-3
DNA: TGCGCCAGCAGCCAAGATAAGGTCACAGATACGCAGTATTTT
CDR3: CASSQDKVTDTQYF